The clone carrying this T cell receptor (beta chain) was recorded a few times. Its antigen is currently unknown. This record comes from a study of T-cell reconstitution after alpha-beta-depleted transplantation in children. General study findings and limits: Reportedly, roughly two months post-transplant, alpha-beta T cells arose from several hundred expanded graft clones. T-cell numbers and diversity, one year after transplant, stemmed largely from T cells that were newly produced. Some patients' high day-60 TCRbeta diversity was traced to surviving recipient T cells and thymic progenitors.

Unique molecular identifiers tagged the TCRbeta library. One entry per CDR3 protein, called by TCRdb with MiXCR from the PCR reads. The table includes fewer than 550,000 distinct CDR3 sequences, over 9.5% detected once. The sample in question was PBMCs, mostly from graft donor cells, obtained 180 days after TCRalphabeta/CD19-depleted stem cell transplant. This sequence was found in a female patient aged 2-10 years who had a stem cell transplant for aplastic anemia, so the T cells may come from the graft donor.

The CDR3 sequence is CSAMPVRQGPSGELFF. The DNA for the CDR3 is TGCAGCGCCATGCCGGTTAGACAGGGGCCCAGCGGGGAGCTGTTTTTT. The genes are TRBV29-1 and TRBJ2-2, with 8 bases aligning to TRBD1. V shed 7 bases and J 7 bases; nucleotides not matched to a gene: 17. CDR1 is SQVTM, CDR2 ANQGSEA, per germline. The CDR3 contains 16 residues.